The entry below gives a single T cell receptor (beta chain) sequence along with its context. The data were obtained in a study of T cell responses to AZD1222 COVID-19 vaccine. Repertoires were generated with immunoSEQ multiplex PCR, while TCRdb's copy carries only in-frame clones and drops some. The table lists some 150,000 clones, around nine tenths of them singletons, with roughly 4% in the top ten. The V and J ends lost 4 bases and 11 bases, in that order; junction bases with no gene match: 6. CDR3 size: 12 residues. Per the germline V gene, CDR1 is KGHDR and CDR2 is SFDVKD. V gene TRBV24-1 combines with J gene TRBJ2-7; 8 bases line up with TRBD1. This TCR came from an adult who received the AZD1222 COVID-19 vaccine. The material sequenced was peripheral blood, taken 28 days after the second AZD1222 dose. DNA of the CDR3: TGTGCCACCAGTGACGGCCGGACAGGGAAGTACTTC. Translated: CATSDGRTGKYF.